Listed below are T cell receptor beta chains from one sample, sequenced in a study of T cell changes during pregnancy in multiple sclerosis. Sequencing was performed with immunoSEQ multiplex PCR; in TCRdb, only in-frame clones are kept and a portion is missing. The table records over 30,000 clones, 90% to 95% of them present only once. The sample was CD8+ T cells from peripheral blood mononuclear cells, taken in the second trimester of pregnancy. These receptors all come from a female donor in good health, enrolled as a control in a pregnancy study. CDR3s include the opening cysteine and the closing phenylalanine or tryptophan. The D gene is left open where the match is weak. Some rows mark clone size as missing; the rest say once, few, many or name a class of expanded clone.

abundance | j_gene | v_gene | d_gene | CDR3aa | CDR3nt
. | TRBJ2-3 | TRBV7-9 | TRBD2 | CASRQTSGGNRDTQYF | TGTGCCAGCAGACAGACTAGCGGGGGGAATCGAGATACGCAGTATTTT
. | TRBJ1-1 | TRBV27 | . | CASSVGGTEAFF | TGTGCCAGCAGTGTTGGAGGGACTGAAGCTTTCTTT
. | TRBJ2-1 | TRBV11-2 | TRBD2 | CASSSERGPYNEQFF | TGTGCCAGCTCCTCGGAGCGGGGGCCCTACAATGAGCAGTTCTTC
. | TRBJ1-1 | TRBV6-5 | TRBD1 | CASSYRGQGNTEAFF | TGTGCCAGCAGTTACAGGGGACAGGGGAACACTGAAGCTTTCTTT
once | TRBJ2-5 | TRBV13 | TRBD1 | CASSPGQGGETQYF | TGTGCCAGCAGCCCCGGACAGGGGGGGGAGACCCAGTACTTC
. | TRBJ2-6 | TRBV15 | TRBD1 | CATSTGQGAAGANVLTF | TGTGCCACCAGCACCGGACAGGGGGCAGCCGGGGCCAACGTCCTGACTTTC
. | TRBJ1-1 | TRBV7-3 | . | CASSSETGFEAFF | TGTGCCAGCAGCTCCGAGACAGGATTTGAAGCTTTCTTT
. | TRBJ2-3 | TRBV7-9 | TRBD2 | CASSLVAGARTDTQYF | TGTGCCAGCAGCTTAGTAGCGGGGGCCCGCACAGATACGCAGTATTTT
. | TRBJ2-3 | TRBV6-1 | TRBD2 | CASSERGDTDTQYF | TGTGCCAGCAGTGAGCGGGGGGACACAGATACGCAGTATTTT
. | TRBJ2-2 | TRBV7-9 | . | CASSFIVLQGDTGELFF | TGTGCCAGCAGCTTTATAGTTTTACAGGGTGACACCGGGGAGCTGTTTTTT
. | TRBJ1-5 | TRBV5-6 | TRBD1 | CASSPTGGRGQPQHF | TGTGCCAGCAGCCCCACAGGGGGCAGGGGTCAGCCCCAGCATTTT